Presented here are 5 T cell receptor beta chains from one specimen sequenced in a study of blood T cell repertoires in COVID-19. Sequencing was performed with immunoSEQ multiplex PCR; in TCRdb, only in-frame clones are kept and a portion is missing. In the table there are 9,000 to 10,000 clones, roughly 81% of which are singletons. The specimen was peripheral blood. The receptor set was obtained from a man aged 60-69 years with active COVID-19.

The chain joins TRBV5-4 to TRBJ2-1, with a possible D match to TRBD2 (6 bases). Trimming removed 0 bases at V and 5 bases at J, with 9 bases between. The CDR3 is 14 amino acids. CDR1 is SGHNT, CDR2 YYREEE, per germline (reference sequence). CDR3 nucleotides: TGTGCCAGCAGCTTGGTCCCGGGAGACAATGAGCAGTTCTTC. Translation gives CASSLVPGDNEQFF.

Only one count was recorded for this clone. The chain has TRBV5-4 and TRBJ2-7, with a possible D match to TRBD2 (6 bases). V was trimmed by 3 bases and J by 5 bases, leaving 15 bases between them. Germline V gene lookup returns CDR1 SGHNT and CDR2 YYREEE (reference sequence). The CDR3 has 14 amino acids. The CDR3 is CASSSPGGGNEQYF. The CDR3 DNA is TGTGCCAGCAGCTCGCCTGGGGGAGGAAACGAGCAGTACTTC.

The rearrangement links TRBV9 to TRBJ2-5, with TRBD1 as a possible D gene (5 bases). This CDR3 spans 16 amino acids. Germline V lookup: CDR1 SGDLS, CDR2 YYNGEE. V lost 1 base and J 2 bases, leaving 15 bases between the germline ends. CDR3 DNA: TGTGCCAGCAGCGTATCCCCAGGGCCGGGTCAAGAGACCCAGTACTTC. It encodes CASSVSPGPGQETQYF.

The CDR3 loop is CASSHGLGLAGTRQGSYNEQFF. The DNA for the CDR3 is TGCGCCAGCAGCCACGGCCTCGGACTAGCGGGAACCAGGCAGGGCTCCTACAATGAGCAGTTCTTC. V usage is TRBV4-3 and J usage is TRBJ2-1; 12 bases are a match to TRBD2. The V gene end was trimmed by 3 bases and the J gene end by 0 bases; junction bases not matched to a gene: 18. CDR1 is LGHNA, CDR2 YSLEER, per germline. The CDR3 is made up of 22 amino acids.

The chain employs TRBV9 and TRBJ2-2, with 8 nucleotides matching TRBD2. V shed 0 bases, J shed 3 bases, and the junction held 10 bases outside the gene matches. Looked up from germline, CDR1 is SGDLS and CDR2 is YYNGEE. The CDR3 extends over 18 amino acids. The CDR3 loop reads CASSVAGTSGSYTGELFF. The CDR3 region has the DNA TGTGCCAGCAGCGTAGCAGGGACAAGCGGGAGTTACACCGGGGAGCTGTTTTTT.